This T cell receptor beta chain was profiled in a study of blood T cell repertoires in COVID-19. Study information: Nucleic acid was either cDNA or gDNA, and it came from T cells, B-cell-depleted T cells, or PBMCs.

The CDR3 is 15 residues long. V was trimmed by 0 bases and J by 7 bases, leaving 11 bases between them. The germline CDR1 and CDR2 sequences are SGHDT and YYEEEE. This clone was recorded only once. Only in-frame clones appear in the TCRdb table, and some are missing; sequencing was by immunoSEQ multiplex PCR. The data hold some 140,000 clones, with around 78% observed a single time. The material sequenced was peripheral blood. V is TRBV5-6 and J is TRBJ1-6, with D perhaps matching TRBD1 (5 bases). The TCR originated in a human donor in a cohort sampled during active COVID-19. The CDR3 loop reads CASSLGGGGNSPLHF. CDR3 coding DNA: TGTGCCAGCAGCTTGGGGGGGGGAGGCAATTCACCCCTCCACTTT.